These 2 T cell receptor beta chains came from one sample sequenced in a study of graft-versus-host responses after intestinal transplantation (TCRdb year 2021). The intended sense of this specimen's time point label: cells obtained before transplantation from donor or recipient. The library was obtained by the immunoSEQ multiplex PCR assay. TCRdb's version of the immuneACCESS table is confined to in-frame rearrangements and falls short of the full clone set. An unresolved V gene accounts for under half of the shortfall where checked; the remainder is of unknown origin. Present in this sample are about 4,600 clones, over 25% of which were seen just once. Clones ranked in the top ten supply roughly 4.8% of the sample. The specimen comprised alloreactive CD4+ T cells from a mixed lymphocyte reaction culture, sampled before intestinal transplant. The cell subset or site label here, explained by the study, means: CFSE-low proliferating T cells sorted from roughly six-day pre-transplant mixed lymphocyte reaction (GvH or HvG direction). The receptors were sampled from a human patient who received an intestinal transplant.

The table lists this clone with a few counts. Given a much more abundant clone one base away, this may be a read error. This same CDR3 is encoded by further DNA sequences in the sample. The chain carries TRBV10-1 and TRBJ2-3, with a tentative D call TRBD1 (5 bases). V was trimmed by 4 bases and J by 2 bases, leaving 10 bases between them. Germline CDR1 is WNHNN and CDR2 is SYGVQD (reference sequence). This CDR3 spans 14 amino acids. DNA for the CDR3: TGCGCCAGCAGTGGGCCAGGGCACACAGATACGCAGTATTTT. It encodes CASSGPGHTDTQYF.

By sample share, this clone is medium-sized (0.01 to 0.1%). V gene TRBV10-2 combines with J gene TRBJ2-2; a weak D match, TRBD2 (5 bases). V gave up 7 bases and J gave up 3 bases, with 12 bases separating them. Germline assignment: CDR1 WSHSY and CDR2 SAAADI. The CDR3 totals 14 residues. The DNA of the CDR3 is TGCGCCAGCACCCTCGAGAGGGACACCGGGGAGCTGTTTTTT. Translating it yields CASTLERDTGELFF.